What follows are 13 T cell receptor beta chains derived from one specimen sequenced in a study of T cells after posttransplantation cyclophosphamide. Libraries were prepared by immunoSEQ multiplex PCR; TCRdb keeps only in-frame clonotypes and omits some of them. The data hold tens of thousands of clones, with roughly 78% observed a single time. Busulfan-fludarabine conditioning, marrow transplant, and cyclophosphamide on days +3 and +4 were administered. Sequenced here: CD4+ T cells sorted from blood, sampled 1,700 to 2,000 days after a stem cell transplant with posttransplant cyclophosphamide. The receptors stem from a female patient between 40 and 50 years old who received an allogeneic stem cell transplant from a related donor, was CMV-positive, and had no GVHD. A subset of T cells may come from the graft donor.

In nucleotides, the CDR3 is TGTGCCAGCAGCTTGTCGACAGGGGAGGACTATGGCTACACCTTC. Its protein product is CASSLSTGEDYGYTF. V gene TRBV11-2 combines with J gene TRBJ1-2; 8 nucleotides line up with TRBD1. Germline CDR1 is SGHAT and CDR2 is FQNNGV. V shed 3 bases, J shed 3 bases, and the junction held 6 bases outside the gene matches. The CDR3 consists of 15 residues.

DNA of the CDR3: TGCGCCAGCAGCCTCTGGGCAGGGGTCCAGAACACTGAAGCTTTCTTT. It specifies CASSLWAGVQNTEAFF. The chain has TRBV5-1 and TRBJ1-1, with D perhaps TRBD1 (6 bases). The germline CDR1 and CDR2 sequences are SGHRS and YFSETQ. Trimming left V 4 bases short and J 1 base short, with 17 bases between. The CDR3 runs 16 residues.

The chain is built from TRBV19 and TRBJ1-5; no clear D. Looked up from germline, CDR1 is LNHDA and CDR2 is SQIVND (reference sequence). The CDR3 covers 14 residues. The V gene lost 2 bases and the J gene lost 3 bases, with 8 bases spanning the gap. The CDR3, as DNA: TGTGCCAGTAGTATATCTCTCCCCAATCAGCCCCAGCATTTT. Encoded protein: CASSISLPNQPQHF.

This sequence joins TRBV6-4 and TRBJ2-1, with 14 positions matching TRBD2. CDR1 and CDR2 (germline): MRHNA, SNTAGT. After removal of 3 bases from V and 0 bases from J, the junction contained 4 bases not matched to a gene. The CDR3 is made up of 18 amino acids. In nucleotides, the CDR3 is TGTGCCAGCAGTGATATCGGGACTAGCGGGGGCTCCTACAATGAGCAGTTCTTC. This gives the protein CASSDIGTSGGSYNEQFF.

The chain links TRBV7-9 to TRBJ1-3; D gene ambiguous. From germline, CDR1 is SEHNR and CDR2 FQNEAQ (reference sequence). The CDR3 sequence is 17 residues long. V was trimmed by 1 base and J by 0 bases, leaving 13 bases between them. CDR3 sequence reads: CASSLGNRDRSGNTIYF. In DNA, the CDR3 is TGTGCCAGCAGCTTAGGTAATCGAGATCGCTCTGGAAACACCATATATTTT.

The CDR3, as DNA: TGTGCCAGCAGCGTCGAGGGTTCACCCCTCCACTTT. It encodes CASSVEGSPLHF. The genes are TRBV9 and TRBJ1-6; no reliable D call. Germline CDR1 SGDLS, CDR2 YYNGEE. Trimming left V 2 bases short and J 9 bases short, with 6 bases between. The CDR3 length is 12 residues.

The chain links TRBV4-1 to TRBJ2-1; a possible D gene is TRBD2 (5 bases). The CDR3 runs 14 residues. V shed 0 bases and J shed 3 bases, with 6 bases lying between them. Germline lookup yields CDR1 MGHRA and CDR2 YSYEKL. CDR3 in amino acids: CASSQDSGYNEQFF. CDR3 coding DNA: TGCGCCAGCAGCCAAGACAGCGGCTACAATGAGCAGTTCTTC.

This chain joins TRBV2 and TRBJ2-5, with 12 nucleotides matching TRBD2. With 4 bases clipped from V and 4 bases from J, the junction kept 4 bases outside the gene matches. Germline values: CDR1 SNHLY, CDR2 FYNNEI. This CDR3 spans 15 amino acids. CDR3 in amino acids: CASSGTSGVRETQYF. The CDR3 nucleotides read TGTGCCAGCAGTGGGACTAGCGGGGTCCGAGAGACCCAGTACTTC.

This sequence joins TRBV5-5 and TRBJ2-7; 8 bases align to TRBD1. V dropped 0 bases and J dropped 3; count of bases not matched to a gene: 5. CDR3 length: 15 amino acids. Germline V gives CDR1 SGHKS, CDR2 YYEKEE (reference sequence). This chain's CDR3 is CASSLGRGPYYEQYF. The CDR3 coding sequence is TGTGCCAGCAGCTTGGGCAGGGGGCCGTACTACGAGCAGTACTTC.

The CDR3 DNA reads as TGCGCCAGCAGCCAGGACAGGGACACTGAAGCTTTCTTT. This encodes CASSQDRDTEAFF. V usage is TRBV4-1 and J usage is TRBJ1-1, with 8 bases that match TRBD1. The CDR3 runs 13 residues. Germline CDR1 reads MGHRA; CDR2 reads YSYEKL. V lost 3 bases to trimming and J lost 3 bases; unmatched junction nucleotides: 0.

The V call is TRBV4-3, the J call TRBJ1-2, with D possibly being TRBD1 (6 bases). From germline, CDR1 is LGHNA and CDR2 YSLEER. Trimming stripped 0 bases from V and 4 bases from J, with 15 bases between. The CDR3 has 16 amino acids. The CDR3 DNA follows: TGCGCCAGCAGCCAAGATGAGTCAGGGGCTAGCTATGGCTACACCTTC. Amino acid sequence: CASSQDESGASYGYTF.

This clone turned up a few times. The chain is built from TRBV19 and TRBJ2-4; D remains unclear. V was trimmed by 3 bases and J by 2 bases, leaving 8 bases between them. CDR3 length: 14 amino acids. CDR1 is LNHDA, CDR2 SQIVND, per germline (reference sequence). The CDR3 is CASSIGQPKNIQYF. CDR3 nucleotides: TGTGCCAGTAGTATTGGGCAGCCCAAAAACATTCAGTACTTC.

The V and J genes are TRBV6-1 and TRBJ2-7; no reliable D call. The CDR3 runs to 13 residues. Germline CDR1 is MNHNS and CDR2 is SASEGT. The V gene lost 8 bases and the J gene lost 5 bases, with 16 bases spanning the gap. The CDR3: CASGYDILHEQYF. The CDR3 nucleotides read TGTGCCAGCGGCTACGACATCCTACACGAGCAGTACTTC.